This section outlines one TCR beta chain sequence together with its context. Germline loops: CDR1 LGHNA, CDR2 YNFKEQ. The CDR3 runs to 15 residues. Trimming took 1 base from V and 3 from J; bases not matched to a gene: 0. The record originates from a study of blood T cell repertoires in COVID-19. Study summary: Whether acute or convalescent, the COVID-19 samples came from the United States, Italy and Spain. T cells, B-cell-depleted T cells, or PBMCs provided the cDNA or gDNA that served as material.

Original processing notes: Nucleated cell number was recorded as an estimate derived from reference gene primer amplification. The method was immunoSEQ multiplex PCR; TCRdb's version includes in-frame clones alone and lacks a portion of them. The V and J calls and clone size come from that table; D and trimming were worked out from the DNA. This sample yields roughly 90,000 clones, of which roughly 80% are seen a single time; nearly 3.5% belongs to the top ten. The TCR was taken from a man aged 45 to 65 with acute or convalescent COVID-19. The chain combines TRBV4-2 with TRBJ2-1, with TRBD2 identical over 10 bases. Input material: peripheral blood. The CDR3 here is CASSQGTSGYNEQFF. Here the CDR3 DNA reads TGTGCCAGCAGCCAAGGGACTAGCGGCTACAATGAGCAGTTCTTC.